This is a list of T cell receptor beta chains from one sample in a study of CD8 T cells in Susac syndrome. TCRdb reanalysed the immunoSEQ multiplex PCR reads using MiXCR and keeps one entry per CDR3 protein. The data show 80,000 to 95,000 distinct CDR3 sequences, around 94% seen once. The sequenced sample consisted of CD8+ T cells from PBMCs. These receptors were collected from a human donor with Susac syndrome. Both conserved end residues are part of each CDR3. The D gene is left open where the match is weak. Some rows have no size entry. The others give once, few or many, or a class for an expanded clone.

TRBJ2-7 | - | - | TRBV4-3 | TGCGCCAGCAGCCAAGAATGGGGGGCGAACTCCTACGAGCAGTACTTC | CASSQEWGANSYEQYF
TRBJ2-6 | - | - | TRBV6-2/TRBV6-3 | TGTGCAACCCGACACGTCGCCGGGGCCAACGTCCTGACTTTC | CATRHVAGANVLTF
TRBJ1-4 | TRBD1 | - | TRBV5-1 | TGCGCCAGCAGCTACCCGGGGGACAGCGATGAAAAACTGTTTTTT | CASSYPGDSDEKLFF
TRBJ2-1 | - | - | TRBV27 | TGTGCCAGCAGTCCGCACTCGAATGAGCAGTTCTTC | CASSPHSNEQFF
TRBJ2-6 | - | once | TRBV4-3 | TGCGCCAGCAGCCAAGAGGCTACTTCTGGGGCCAACGTCCTGACTTTC | CASSQEATSGANVLTF
TRBJ2-6 | - | - | TRBV7-8 | TGTGCCAGCAGCTTAGCCAGTGGGGCCAACGTCCTGACTTTC | CASSLASGANVLTF
TRBJ2-3 | - | - | TRBV6-4 | TGTGCCAGCAGCCAGGGGTCCGACAAAATTACAGATACGCAGTATTTT | CASSQGSDKITDTQYF
TRBJ2-7 | TRBD1 | - | TRBV19 | TGTGCCAGTAGTATCGGGACAGGGTCCTACGAGCAGTACTTC | CASSIGTGSYEQYF
TRBJ1-6 | - | - | TRBV13 | TGTGCCAGCAGCTTAAGTCCCGGACAGAGGCGCTCCTATAATTCACCCCTCCACTTT | CASSLSPGQRRSYNSPLHF
TRBJ2-3 | TRBD2 | - | TRBV20-1 | TGCAGTGCCCACGGGCTAGCGGGATTAGAGGATACGCAGTATTTT | CSAHGLAGLEDTQYF
TRBJ2-5 | - | - | TRBV5-6 | TGTGCCAGCAGCTTGGAGCTGGGGGCTTGGGAGACCCAGTACTTC | CASSLELGAWETQYF
TRBJ2-1 | TRBD1 | - | TRBV20-1 | TGCAGTGCTCGCGGACAGGGGGATTACAATGAGCAGTTCTTC | CSARGQGDYNEQFF
TRBJ2-5 | - | - | TRBV10-3 | TGTGCCATCAGTGAGTCGATCCAAGAGACCCAGTACTTC | CAISESIQETQYF
TRBJ2-3 | - | - | TRBV19 | TGTGCCAGTCAGTACTTGGATACGCAGTATTTT | CASQYLDTQYF
TRBJ2-6 | - | few | TRBV7-9 | TGTGCCAGCAGTTCCGAAAGCTCTGGGGCCAACGTCCTGACTTTC | CASSSESSGANVLTF
TRBJ1-1 | - | - | TRBV15 | TGTGCCACCAGTGCCCGCCTCAGAACTGAAGCTTTCTTT | CATSARLRTEAFF
TRBJ1-1 | - | - | TRBV5-6 | TGTGCCAGCAGCTTGCGGGGGAACACTGAAGCTTTCTTT | CASSLRGNTEAFF
TRBJ2-5 | - | - | TRBV24-1 | TGTGCCACCAGTGGCCGGGGGCTTTGGGAGACCCAGTACTTC | CATSGRGLWETQYF
TRBJ2-3 | TRBD2 | once | TRBV13 | TGTGCCAGCAGCCAGCGGGGGGACAGCACAGATACGCAGTATTTT | CASSQRGDSTDTQYF
TRBJ1-1 | - | - | TRBV19 | TGTGCCAGTAGTCCCAAAGAGAATGGTTGGACTGAAGCTTTCTTT | CASSPKENGWTEAFF
TRBJ2-3 | - | few | TRBV7-6 | TGTGCCAGCAGCCCTGATGGCACAGATACGCAGTATTTT | CASSPDGTDTQYF
TRBJ2-7 | - | - | TRBV3-1 | TGTGCCAGCAGCCATTACGTCCGGGGCGAGAGCTCCTACGAGCAGTACTTC | CASSHYVRGESSYEQYF
TRBJ2-7 | - | - | TRBV4-2 | TGTGCCAGCAGCCAAGAAGGGTCTGGCTACGAGCAGTACTTC | CASSQEGSGYEQYF
TRBJ2-5 | - | - | TRBV4-1 | TGCGCCAGCAGCCAAGGCAGCGCCAGTTCGGGAGAGACCCAGTACTTC | CASSQGSASSGETQYF
TRBJ2-1 | TRBD2 | - | TRBV28 | TGTGCCAGCAGCACCTGGGGACTAGCGGGAGATTATGAGCAGTTCTTC | CASSTWGLAGDYEQFF
TRBJ2-5 | - | - | TRBV3-1 | TGTGCCAGCAGCGAAACTTGGGGGGGCAGTGGTGAGACCCAGTACTTC | CASSETWGGSGETQYF
TRBJ1-1 | - | - | TRBV13 | TGTGCCAGCAGCCCCCAACGGAACACTGAAGCTTTCTTT | CASSPQRNTEAFF
TRBJ2-4 | TRBD2 | once | TRBV5-4 | TGTGCCAGCAGCTCGACTAGCGGCACCAACATTCAGTACTTC | CASSSTSGTNIQYF
TRBJ1-1 | - | once | TRBV9 | TGTGCCAGCAGCGGGTCCACTGAAGCTTTCTTT | CASSGSTEAFF
TRBJ2-7 | - | - | TRBV9 | TGTGCCAGCTCTCCGACAGTTGCCCACGAGCAGTACTTC | CASSPTVAHEQYF
TRBJ2-5 | TRBD2 | - | TRBV13 | TGTGCCAGCAGCTGGACTAGCGGGGGCCTCCTTCAAGAGACCCAGTACTTC | CASSWTSGGLLQETQYF
TRBJ1-1 | - | - | TRBV9 | TGTGCCAGCAGCGTAGGCGGGGCTCTGATGAACACTGAAGCTTTCTTT | CASSVGGALMNTEAFF
TRBJ2-5 | - | - | TRBV15 | TGTGCCACCAGCAGGGCACTGGGGCGCGAGACCCAGTACTTC | CATSRALGRETQYF
TRBJ1-2 | - | few | TRBV27 | TGTGCCACCGGAGGAAGTACGAGCGGCTACACCTTC | CATGGSTSGYTF
TRBJ2-1 | - | - | TRBV13 | TGTGCCAGCAGCTCCCCGCTACGTAGCTCCTACAATGAGCAGTTCTTC | CASSSPLRSSYNEQFF
TRBJ2-5 | - | - | TRBV5-6 | TGTGCCAGCAGCTTGGAAGGGTATCTAGCAGAGACCCAGTACTTC | CASSLEGYLAETQYF
TRBJ1-1 | - | - | TRBV9 | TGTGCCAGCAGCGCTGAGGGAAAGACTGAAGCTTTCTTT | CASSAEGKTEAFF
TRBJ1-5 | - | - | TRBV7-9 | TGTGCCAGCAGCTTGGGAGGAATTAGCAATCAGCCCCAGCATTTT | CASSLGGISNQPQHF
TRBJ2-1 | TRBD2 | - | TRBV29-1 | TGCAGCGTTGAAGGGGAGACTAGCGGGGGAGATGAGCAGTTCTTC | CSVEGETSGGDEQFF
TRBJ2-5 | TRBD2 | - | TRBV6-5 | TGTGCCAGCAGTGCCTGGGGGGGGGTACAAGAGACCCAGTACTTC | CASSAWGGVQETQYF
TRBJ2-6 | - | - | TRBV7-9 | TGTGCCAGCAGCTTAGGGCGTCCCGCTGGGGCCAACGTCCTGACTTTC | CASSLGRPAGANVLTF
TRBJ1-3 | - | once | TRBV20-1 | TGCAGTGCTAGACTCAAGGGGGCTGGAAACACCATATATTTT | CSARLKGAGNTIYF
TRBJ2-7 | TRBD1 | - | TRBV29-1 | TGCAGCGTCTCCGGGACAGCGACCAGGACCTACGAGCAGTACTTC | CSVSGTATRTYEQYF
TRBJ2-1 | TRBD1 | few | TRBV13 | TGTGCCAGCAGCTTGACAGGGAGCTCCTACAATGAGCAGTTCTTC | CASSLTGSSYNEQFF
TRBJ2-5 | - | - | TRBV7-6 | TGTGCCAGTCGAGGCGAGGGAGCAGAGACCCAGTACTTC | CASRGEGAETQYF
TRBJ1-2 | - | - | TRBV29-1 | TGCAGCGTTCCTGGGGAGGGTCTGGGCTATGGCTACACCTTC | CSVPGEGLGYGYTF
TRBJ2-3 | - | few | TRBV3-1 | TGTGCCAGCAGCCAGGCCTCGGATACGCAGTATTTT | CASSQASDTQYF